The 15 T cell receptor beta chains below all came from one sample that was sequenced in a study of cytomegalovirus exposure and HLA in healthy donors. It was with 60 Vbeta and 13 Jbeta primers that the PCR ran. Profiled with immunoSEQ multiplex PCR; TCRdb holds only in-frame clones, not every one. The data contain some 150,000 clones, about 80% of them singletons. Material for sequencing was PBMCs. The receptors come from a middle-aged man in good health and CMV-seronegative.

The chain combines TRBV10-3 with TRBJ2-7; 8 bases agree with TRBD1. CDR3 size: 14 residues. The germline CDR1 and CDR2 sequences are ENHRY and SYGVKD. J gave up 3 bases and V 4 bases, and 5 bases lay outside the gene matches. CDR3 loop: CAISVGTGVYEQYF. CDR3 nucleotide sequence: TGTGCCATCAGTGTAGGGACAGGTGTCTACGAGCAGTACTTC.

CDR3 amino acids: CSVGRTGSYEQYF. The CDR3 nucleotides read TGCAGCGTGGGTAGGACAGGGTCCTACGAGCAGTACTTC. This rearrangement joins TRBV29-1 to TRBJ2-7; 8 bases agree with TRBD1. This CDR3 has 13 amino acids. Germline V gene sequence: CDR1 SQVTM, CDR2 ANQGSEA. The trim removed 6 bases at V and 1 base at J, leaving 5 bases unmatched.

The CDR3 sequence is CASSSTLSGTTYEQYF. CDR3 bases: TGTGCCAGCAGCTCAACCCTTAGCGGGACCACCTACGAGCAGTACTTC. The chain links TRBV7-9 to TRBJ2-7; 8 bases map to TRBD2. Germline CDR1 and CDR2: SEHNR and FQNEAQ (reference sequence). V was pared by 4 bases and J by 2 bases, with 10 bases of the junction left unmatched. The length of the CDR3 is 16 residues.

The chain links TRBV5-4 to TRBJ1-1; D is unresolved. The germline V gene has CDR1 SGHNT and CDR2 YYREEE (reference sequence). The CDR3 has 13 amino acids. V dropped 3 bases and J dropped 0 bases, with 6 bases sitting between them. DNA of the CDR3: TGTGCCAGCAGCTACTCAATGAACACTGAAGCTTTCTTT. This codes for CASSYSMNTEAFF.

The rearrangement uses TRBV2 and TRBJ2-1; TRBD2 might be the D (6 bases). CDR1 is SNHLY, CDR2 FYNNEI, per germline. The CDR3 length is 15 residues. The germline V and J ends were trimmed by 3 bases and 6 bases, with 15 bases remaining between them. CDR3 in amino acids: CASSEGGISLNEQFF. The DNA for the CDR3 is TGTGCCAGCAGTGAGGGCGGGATCTCTCTCAATGAGCAGTTCTTC. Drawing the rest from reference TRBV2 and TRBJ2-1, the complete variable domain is EPEVTQTPSHQVTQMGQEVILRCVPISNHLYFYWYRQILGQKVEFLVSFYNNEISEKSEIFDDQFSVERPDGSNFTLKIRSTKLEDSAMYFCASSEGGISLNEQFFGPGTRLTVL.

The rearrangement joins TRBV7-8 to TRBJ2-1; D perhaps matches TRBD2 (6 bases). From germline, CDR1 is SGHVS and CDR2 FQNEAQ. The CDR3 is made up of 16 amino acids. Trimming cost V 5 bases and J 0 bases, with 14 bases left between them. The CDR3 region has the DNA TGTGCCAGCAGCCTGGGGGGACCAAGCTCCTACAATGAGCAGTTCTTC. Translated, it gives CASSLGGPSSYNEQFF.

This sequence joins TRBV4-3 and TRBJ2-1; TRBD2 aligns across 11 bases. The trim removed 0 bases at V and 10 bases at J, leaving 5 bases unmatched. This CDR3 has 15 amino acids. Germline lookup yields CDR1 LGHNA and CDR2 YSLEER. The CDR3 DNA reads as TGCGCCAGCAGCCAAGACTTAGCGGGAGGGCGGGAGCAGTTCTTC. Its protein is CASSQDLAGGREQFF.

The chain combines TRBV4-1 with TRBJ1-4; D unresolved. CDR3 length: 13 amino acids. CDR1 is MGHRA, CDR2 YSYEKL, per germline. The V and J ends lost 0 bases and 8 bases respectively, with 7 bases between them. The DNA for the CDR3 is TGCGCCAGCAGCCAAGATCAGTCCGAAAAACTGTTTTTT. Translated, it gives CASSQDQSEKLFF.

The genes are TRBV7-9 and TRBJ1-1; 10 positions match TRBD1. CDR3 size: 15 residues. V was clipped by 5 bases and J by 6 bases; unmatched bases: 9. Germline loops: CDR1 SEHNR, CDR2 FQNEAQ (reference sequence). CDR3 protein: CASSPGQGVVSEAFF. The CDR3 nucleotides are TGTGCCAGCAGCCCCGGACAGGGGGTCGTCTCTGAAGCTTTCTTT.

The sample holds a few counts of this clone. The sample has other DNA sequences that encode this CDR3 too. CDR3 bases: TGTGCCAGCAGTTGGAGGGGCAATGAGCAGTTCTTC. Its translation: CASSWRGNEQFF. The chain recombines TRBV6-5 with TRBJ2-1; maybe TRBD2 (6 bases). Trimming took 4 bases from V and 6 from J, leaving 7 bases between them. Germline CDR1 MNHEY, CDR2 SVGAGI. The CDR3 extends over 12 amino acids.

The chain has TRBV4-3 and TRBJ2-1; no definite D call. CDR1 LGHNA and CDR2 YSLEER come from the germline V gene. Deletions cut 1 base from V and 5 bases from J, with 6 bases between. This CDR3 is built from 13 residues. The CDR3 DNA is TGCGCCAGCAGCCAAGTGGGCGACAATGAGCAGTTCTTC. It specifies CASSQVGDNEQFF.

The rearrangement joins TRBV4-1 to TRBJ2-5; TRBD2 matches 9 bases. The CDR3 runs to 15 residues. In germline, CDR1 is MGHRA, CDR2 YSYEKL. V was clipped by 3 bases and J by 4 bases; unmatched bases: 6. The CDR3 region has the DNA TGCGCCAGCAGCCAGAGAGTAGCGGGAGTAGAGACCCAGTACTTC. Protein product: CASSQRVAGVETQYF.

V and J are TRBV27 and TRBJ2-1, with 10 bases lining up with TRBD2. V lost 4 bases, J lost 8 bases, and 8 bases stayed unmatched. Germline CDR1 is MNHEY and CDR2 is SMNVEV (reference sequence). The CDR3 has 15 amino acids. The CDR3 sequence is CASSSTPSGRDEQFF. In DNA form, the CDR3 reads TGTGCCAGCAGTTCGACACCCAGCGGGAGGGATGAGCAGTTCTTC.

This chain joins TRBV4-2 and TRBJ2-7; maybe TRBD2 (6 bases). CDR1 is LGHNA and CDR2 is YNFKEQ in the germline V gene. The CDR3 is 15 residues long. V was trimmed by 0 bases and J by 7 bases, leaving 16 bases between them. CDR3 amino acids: CASSQDISGRGEQYF. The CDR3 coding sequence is TGTGCCAGCAGCCAAGATATTAGCGGCCGCGGTGAGCAGTACTTC.

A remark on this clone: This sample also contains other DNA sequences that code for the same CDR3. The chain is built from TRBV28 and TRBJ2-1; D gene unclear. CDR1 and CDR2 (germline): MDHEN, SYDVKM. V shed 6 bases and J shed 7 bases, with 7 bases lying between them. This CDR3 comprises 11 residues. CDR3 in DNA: TGTGCCAGCAGCCCGTTGAATGAGCAGTTCTTC. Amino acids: CASSPLNEQFF.